This T cell receptor (beta chain) was identified in a study of blood T cell repertoires in COVID-19. Study information: The origin of the acute and convalescent COVID-19 samples was the United States, Italy and Spain.

Measured with immunoSEQ multiplex PCR; TCRdb has only the in-frame clones, and not every one. The repertoire includes around 64,000 clones, more than 85% of them detected once, and 4.5% to 6% sits in the top ten. The receptor comes from a man older than 75 in a cohort sampled during active COVID-19. Sequenced: peripheral blood.

In DNA form, the CDR3 reads TGTGCCAGCAGTGATACAGGGATACGGCAGTTCTTC. Its translation: CASSDTGIRQFF. This rearrangement joins TRBV25-1 to TRBJ2-1; possibly TRBD1 for D (6 bases). This CDR3 region has 12 residues. Germline CDR1 is MGHDK and CDR2 is SYGVNS. Trimming stripped 3 bases from V and 12 bases from J, with 12 bases between.